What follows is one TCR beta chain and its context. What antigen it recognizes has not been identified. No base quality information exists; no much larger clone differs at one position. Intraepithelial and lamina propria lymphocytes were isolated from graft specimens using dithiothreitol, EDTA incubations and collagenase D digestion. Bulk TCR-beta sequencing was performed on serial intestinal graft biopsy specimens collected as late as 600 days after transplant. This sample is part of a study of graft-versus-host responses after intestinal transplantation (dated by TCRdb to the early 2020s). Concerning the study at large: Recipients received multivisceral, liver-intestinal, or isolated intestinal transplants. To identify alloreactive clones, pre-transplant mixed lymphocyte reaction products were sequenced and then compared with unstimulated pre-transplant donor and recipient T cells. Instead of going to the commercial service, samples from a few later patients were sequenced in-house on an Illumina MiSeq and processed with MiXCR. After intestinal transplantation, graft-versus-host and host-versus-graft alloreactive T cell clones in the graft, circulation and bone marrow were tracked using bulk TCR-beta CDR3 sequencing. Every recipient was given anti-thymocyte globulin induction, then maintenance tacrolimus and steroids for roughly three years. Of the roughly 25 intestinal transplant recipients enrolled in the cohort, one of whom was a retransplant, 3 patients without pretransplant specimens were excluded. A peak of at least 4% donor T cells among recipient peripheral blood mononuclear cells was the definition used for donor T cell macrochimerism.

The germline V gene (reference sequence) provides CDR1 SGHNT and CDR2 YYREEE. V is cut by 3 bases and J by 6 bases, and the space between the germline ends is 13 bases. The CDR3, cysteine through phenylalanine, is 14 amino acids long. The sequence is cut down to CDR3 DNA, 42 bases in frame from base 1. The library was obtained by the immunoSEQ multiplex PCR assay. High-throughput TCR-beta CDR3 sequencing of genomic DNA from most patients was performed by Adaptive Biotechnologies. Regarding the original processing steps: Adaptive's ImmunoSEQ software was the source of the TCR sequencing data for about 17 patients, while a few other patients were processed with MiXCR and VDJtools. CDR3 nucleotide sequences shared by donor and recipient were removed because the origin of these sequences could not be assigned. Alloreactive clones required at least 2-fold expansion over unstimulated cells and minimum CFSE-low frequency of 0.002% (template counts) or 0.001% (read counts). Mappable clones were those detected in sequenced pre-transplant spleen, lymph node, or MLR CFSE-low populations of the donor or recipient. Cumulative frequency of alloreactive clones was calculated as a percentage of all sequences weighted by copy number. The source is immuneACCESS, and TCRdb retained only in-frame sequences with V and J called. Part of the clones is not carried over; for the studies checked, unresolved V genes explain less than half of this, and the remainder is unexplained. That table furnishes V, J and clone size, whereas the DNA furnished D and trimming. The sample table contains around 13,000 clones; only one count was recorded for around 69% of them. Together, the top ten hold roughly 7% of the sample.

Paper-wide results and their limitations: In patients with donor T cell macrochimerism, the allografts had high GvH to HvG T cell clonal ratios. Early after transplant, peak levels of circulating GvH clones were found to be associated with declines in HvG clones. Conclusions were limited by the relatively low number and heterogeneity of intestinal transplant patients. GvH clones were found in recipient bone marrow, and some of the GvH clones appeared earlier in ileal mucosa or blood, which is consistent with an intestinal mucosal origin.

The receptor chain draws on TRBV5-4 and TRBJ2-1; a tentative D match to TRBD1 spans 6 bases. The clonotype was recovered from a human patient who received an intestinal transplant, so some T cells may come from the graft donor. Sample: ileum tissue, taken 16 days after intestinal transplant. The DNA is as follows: TGTGCCAGCAGCTCCCCGAACAGGGCCAATGAGCAGTTCTTC. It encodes CASSSPNRANEQFF.